The TCR beta chain under discussion was sequenced for a study of blood T cells in healthy people across ages. This clonotype was recorded a few times. As yet, its antigen is unknown. Using a J-beta primer mix together with a sample-barcoded 5' primer, a second PCR was run for roughly 6 to 12 cycles. A tag from a template-switch adaptor with 12 random nucleotides marked each cDNA molecule. MiXCR, run by TCRdb on the 5' RACE reads, gives a single entry per CDR3 protein. This sample has some 900,000 distinct CDR3 sequences, with under 35% found just once. Study conclusions and caveats: Naive T cell percentage showed a strong correlation with the diversity of TCR beta. Age advanced and TCR beta diversity per million T cells fell, roughly linearly.

The sample was blood. This sequence originates from a woman of 80 years or more in good health.

The DNA for the CDR3 is TGTGCCAGTTCTAAAGCCGGACGGGCGAACACTGAAGCTTTCTTT. Protein product: CASSKAGRANTEAFF. The chain joins TRBV6-2 or TRBV6-3 to TRBJ1-1, with D unclear. The V end lost 9 bases, the J end lost 1 base, and 18 bases lay between the germline ends. The CDR3 is 15 residues long. In germline, CDR1 is MNHEY, CDR2 SVGEGT.